Listed below are T cell receptor beta chains from one sample, sequenced in a study of T-cell memory formation after mild COVID-19. TCRdb processed the 5' RACE reads anew with MiXCR; each CDR3 protein has one entry. This sample has over 150,000 distinct CDR3 sequences, with 20% to 25% found just once. Material: PBMCs or a T cell subset sorted from them (not recorded which). These receptors all stem from an adult woman who had mild COVID-19 (a few samples of this study predate the infection). Cell type and time point are not known. The CDR3 runs from the conserved cysteine through the conserved F or W. Each record gives: J gene, clone size, V gene, D gene, CDR3 DNA, CDR3 protein. A D gene is named only where the DNA matches it firmly. Expanded clones get a size class; other rows say once, few or many, or leave the size out.

TRBJ2-1 | few | TRBV12-3/TRBV12-4 | NA | TGTGCCAGCAGTTTAGGCCCGCTTAGCTCCTACAATGAGCAGTTCTTC | CASSLGPLSSYNEQFF
TRBJ1-1 | NA | TRBV6-5 | TRBD1 | TGTGCCAGCAGTTACTCGGGACAGCCGAACACTGAAGCTTTCTTT | CASSYSGQPNTEAFF
TRBJ1-2 | few | TRBV20-1 | NA | TGCAGTGCCCACTGGGGAGTAGAGGGCTACACCTTC | CSAHWGVEGYTF
TRBJ2-2 | few | TRBV12-3/TRBV12-4 | NA | TGTGCCAGCAGTCATCCCTGGACCGGGGAGCTGTTTTTT | CASSHPWTGELFF
TRBJ1-2 | few | TRBV7-6 | NA | TGTGCCAGCAGCTTAGGGACCCCCTTGGAGAATGGCTACACCTTC | CASSLGTPLENGYTF
TRBJ2-7 | NA | TRBV7-9 | TRBD2 | TGTGCCAGCAGCCCGCGGTCGGGACTAGACTCCTACGAGCAGTACTTC | CASSPRSGLDSYEQYF
TRBJ2-1 | NA | TRBV9 | TRBD2 | TGTGCCAGCAGCGCACTAGCGGGGGCCTACAATGAGCAGTTCTTC | CASSALAGAYNEQFF
TRBJ2-1 | NA | TRBV4-1 | TRBD2 | TGCGCCAGCAGCCAAGATGCGGGGGTCAATGAGCAGTTCTTC | CASSQDAGVNEQFF
TRBJ1-5 | NA | TRBV6-2/TRBV6-3 | TRBD1 | TGTGCCAGCAGTCTGATGCCAGGGGGCTGGGATCAGCCCCAGCATTTT | CASSLMPGGWDQPQHF
TRBJ1-1 | NA | TRBV7-9 | NA | TGTGCCAGCAGGCAGGGGTACCTGAACACTGAAGCTTTCTTT | CASRQGYLNTEAFF
TRBJ1-1 | many | TRBV3-1 | NA | TGTGCCAGCAGCCAAGTTTCTACAGACCCTTGGTCTTTCTTT | CASSQVSTDPWSFF
TRBJ2-7 | NA | TRBV7-6 | TRBD1 | TGTGCCAGCAGCTCAACAGGGGGCTTCGAAGGCGAGCAGTACTTC | CASSSTGGFEGEQYF
TRBJ1-1 | few | TRBV29-1 | NA | TGCAGCGTTGAAGAAGACAGGTTAAGGGCTTTCTTT | CSVEEDRLRAFF
TRBJ1-1 | few | TRBV7-6 | NA | TGTGCCAGCAGCAGGGCAGGGGTGAACACTGAAGCTTTCTTT | CASSRAGVNTEAFF
TRBJ2-7 | NA | TRBV6-2/TRBV6-3 | NA | TGTGCCAGCTTCTCAGTGACCGGGAGTTCCTACGAGCAGTACTTC | CASFSVTGSSYEQYF
TRBJ1-2 | NA | TRBV4-2 | NA | TGTGCCAGCAGCGCCCAAGGAGAGGTTTGGGTGCATGGCTACACCTTC | CASSAQGEVWVHGYTF
TRBJ1-5 | NA | TRBV5-5 | NA | TGTGCCAGCAGCCTAAGTTCCGCAAGCAATCAGCCCCAGCATTTT | CASSLSSASNQPQHF
TRBJ2-1 | NA | TRBV9 | TRBD2 | TGTGCCAGCAGCGTAGTTAGCGGGATCGGGAATGAGCAGTTCTTC | CASSVVSGIGNEQFF
TRBJ1-1 | many | TRBV7-9 | NA | TGTGCCAGCAGCTCCTCCCGACACAAATCCACTGAAGCTTTCTTT | CASSSSRHKSTEAFF
TRBJ2-1 | many | TRBV7-9 | TRBD2 | TGTGCCAGCAGCTTAGTCCCTAGCGGCAGTGAGCAGTTCTTC | CASSLVPSGSEQFF
TRBJ1-1 | few | TRBV7-9 | TRBD1 | TGTGCCAGCAGCCACGCCCGGACAGGGGAGACTGAAGCTTTCTTT | CASSHARTGETEAFF
TRBJ1-1 | NA | TRBV5-1 | NA | TGCGCCAGCAAGCCACCCATGACTGGGGGTAGTACTGAAGCTTTCTTT | CASKPPMTGGSTEAFF
TRBJ2-7 | NA | TRBV6-2/TRBV6-3 | TRBD1 | TGTGCCAGCAGTCACGACAGGGGAAATATGTACGAGCAGTACTTC | CASSHDRGNMYEQYF
TRBJ2-1 | NA | TRBV29-1 | NA | TGCAGCTTAACCGGGACTCCCCACAATGAGCAGTTCTTC | CSLTGTPHNEQFF
TRBJ2-3 | few | TRBV6-5 | NA | TGTGCCAGCAGTCAACCGGGACCGTTTACAGATACGCAGTATTTT | CASSQPGPFTDTQYF
TRBJ2-1 | NA | TRBV12-3/TRBV12-4 | TRBD1 | TGTGCCAGCACCGAAGGACAGGGAAATGAGCAGTTCTTC | CASTEGQGNEQFF
TRBJ2-1 | NA | TRBV9 | TRBD2 | TGTGCCAGCAGCGTAGCTAGTCTAGCGGGAGTCTTTACCAATGAGCAGTTCTTC | CASSVASLAGVFTNEQFF
TRBJ2-7 | NA | TRBV12-3/TRBV12-4 | NA | TGTGCCAGCAGTCCTCCGGGAGTTTCCTACGAGCAGTACTTC | CASSPPGVSYEQYF
TRBJ1-2 | few | TRBV10-3 | NA | TGTGCCATCAGTGAGGAGGGCGGCTACACCTTC | CAISEEGGYTF
TRBJ2-3 | many | TRBV12-3/TRBV12-4 | NA | TGTGCCAGCAGTCGACGGCGGGGCAGCACAGATACGCAGTATTTT | CASSRRRGSTDTQYF
TRBJ1-1 | few | TRBV5-1 | TRBD1 | TGCGCCAGCAGCTTCTTAAACAGGGGCACTGAAGCTTTCTTT | CASSFLNRGTEAFF
TRBJ2-7 | many | TRBV4-2 | NA | TGTGCCAGCAGCCTAGGAGGTACTAGCTACGAGCAGTACTTC | CASSLGGTSYEQYF
TRBJ1-1 | few | TRBV20-1 | NA | TGCAGTGCTAGAGACCCCCGGGGGAGGGGTTCGGGGAACACTGAAGCTTTCTTT | CSARDPRGRGSGNTEAFF
TRBJ1-4 | NA | TRBV7-2 | NA | TGTGCCAGCAGCCCCGGACAGAATGAAAAACTGTTTTTT | CASSPGQNEKLFF
TRBJ2-3 | NA | TRBV29-1 | TRBD2 | TGCAGCGTTGTCGCGGCGGGGGAGAGAGCAGATACGCAGTATTTT | CSVVAAGERADTQYF
TRBJ1-5 | many | TRBV12-3/TRBV12-4 | NA | TGTGCCAGCAGTATAATGCGGCCCCAGCATTTT | CASSIMRPQHF
TRBJ1-2 | few | TRBV7-9 | NA | TGTGCCAGCAGCTTTCCCTTGAATGGCTACACCTTC | CASSFPLNGYTF
TRBJ2-1 | NA | TRBV9 | TRBD2 | TGTGCCAGCAGCGTAGCTCTAGCGGGGGGCATCTACAATGAGCAGTTCTTC | CASSVALAGGIYNEQFF
TRBJ1-2 | few | TRBV13 | NA | TGTGCCAGCAGCCCCGGGGGCGACTATGGCTACACCTTC | CASSPGGDYGYTF
TRBJ2-3 | NA | TRBV20-1 | NA | TGCAGTGCCGCACCCCTAGCGCCGGACACAGATACGCAGTATTTT | CSAAPLAPDTDTQYF
TRBJ2-7 | NA | TRBV9 | TRBD1 | TGTGCCAGCAGCGTAGGGAGGACAGGGTCCTACGAGCAGTACTTC | CASSVGRTGSYEQYF
TRBJ2-5 | NA | TRBV9 | NA | TGTGCCAGCAGCCGAACCCAGAGAACTGAAGAGACCCAGTACTTC | CASSRTQRTEETQYF
TRBJ1-4 | few | TRBV29-1 | NA | TGCAGCGCACCACCTTTGGAGAGAGCAACTAATGAAAAACTGTTTTTT | CSAPPLERATNEKLFF
TRBJ2-7 | few | TRBV24-1 | NA | TGTGCCACCGCGGCCCCCAGCGCCTACGAGCAGTACTTC | CATAAPSAYEQYF
TRBJ2-1 | few | TRBV11-1 | TRBD1 | TGTGCCAGCAGCTTAAGTAGAGGACAGGTATACTACAATGAGCAGTTCTTC | CASSLSRGQVYYNEQFF
TRBJ2-1 | NA | TRBV24-1 | NA | TGTGCCACCTCAGAAGGGGGAGGCCTCTACAATGAGCAGTTCTTC | CATSEGGGLYNEQFF
TRBJ2-5 | NA | TRBV7-2 | NA | TGTGCCAGCAGCTTAGCGCCGGAGACCCAGTACTTC | CASSLAPETQYF
TRBJ2-7 | NA | TRBV14 | TRBD1 | TGTGCCAGCAGCCAGCTCCCAGGGACAGGGGCCTACGAGCAGTACTTC | CASSQLPGTGAYEQYF
TRBJ1-1 | few | TRBV7-9 | NA | TGTGCCAGCAGCTTCACCCCGGGGGAGAACACTGAAGCTTTCTTT | CASSFTPGENTEAFF
TRBJ2-3 | few | TRBV12-3/TRBV12-4 | TRBD1 | TGTGCCAGCAGCCGGGACAGGCGAGACACAGATACGCAGTATTTT | CASSRDRRDTDTQYF
TRBJ2-3 | NA | TRBV5-4 | TRBD1 | TGTGCCAGCAGCTCCTCGACAGGGACAGATACGCAGTATTTT | CASSSSTGTDTQYF
TRBJ2-2 | NA | TRBV5-1 | NA | TGCGCCAGCGGCGAAACCGGGGAGCTGTTTTTT | CASGETGELFF
TRBJ2-1 | NA | TRBV7-9 | TRBD2 | TGTGCCAGCAGCCCCCCTAGCGGGGGGGTCTCGAGGAATGAGCAGTTCTTC | CASSPPSGGVSRNEQFF
TRBJ2-3 | few | TRBV10-3 | NA | TGTGCCATCAGTGATGTGTGGGTTGGGGGAAGCACAGATACGCAGTATTTT | CAISDVWVGGSTDTQYF
TRBJ2-3 | NA | TRBV7-3 | NA | TGTGCCAGCAGCTTAGAGGCCCGGCGGGGCACAGATACGCAGTATTTT | CASSLEARRGTDTQYF